This entry lists 27 T cell receptor beta chains sequenced from one sample in a study of T-cell reconstitution after alpha-beta-depleted transplantation in children (dated by TCRdb to 2016 to 2017). Broader findings and caveats from the paper: Over the following months the frequencies of hyperexpanded clones went down, and after one year T-cell counts and TCRbeta diversity were mostly credited to newly produced T cells.

What the treatment or condition label conveys for this sample: allogeneic hematopoietic cell transplantation with graft depleted of TCRalphabeta T cells and CD19 B cells. No antigen has been identified for these receptors. Library generation was performed with PCR. Sequenced using an Illumina HiSeq 2500. To normalize quantification of the TCRbeta repertoire, the TCR libraries were built with molecular barcoding that relied on unique molecular identifiers. TCRdb handled the public reads itself, with Q25 trimming in fastp and clone calling in MiXCR, and kept productive beta chains. Every distinct CDR3 protein forms one entry, paired with its most common genes and DNA. The sample data list about 300,000 distinct CDR3 sequences, and nearly 8% of these were observed just once. The ten top clones hold approximately 9.1% of the sample. Material: peripheral blood, obtained 360 days after TCRalphabeta/CD19-depleted stem cell transplant. Every receptor here comes from a female patient under 10 years old who had a stem cell transplant for Fanconi anemia, so the T cells may come from the graft donor.

This clonotype was detected many times. This chain joins TRBV7-9 and TRBJ2-6; D gene uncertain. The germline V gene encodes CDR1 SEHNR and CDR2 FQNEAQ (reference sequence). The CDR3 is 12 amino acids. V was trimmed by 1 base and J by 12 bases, leaving 7 bases between them. CDR3 in DNA: TGTGCCAGCAGCTTAGTTTACAGCGTCCTGACTTTC. This encodes CASSLVYSVLTF.

This clonotype was seen only a few times. This chain joins TRBV20-1 and TRBJ2-5, with 9 bases identical to TRBD2. CDR1 and CDR2 (germline): DFQATT, SNEGSKA (reference sequence). V lost 0 bases, J lost 2 bases, and 7 bases stayed unmatched. The CDR3 has 16 residues. CDR3 DNA sequence: TGCAGTGCTAGAGACCCTAGCGGGATCGGGCAAGAGACCCAGTACTTC. Its protein is CSARDPSGIGQETQYF.

The V gene is TRBV7-6, the J gene TRBJ1-1, with D unresolved. The CDR3 length is 18 residues. The V gene lost 3 bases and the J gene lost 2 bases, with 22 bases spanning the gap. Germline V lookup: CDR1 SGHVS, CDR2 FNYEAQ. The CDR3 DNA is TGTGCCAGCAGCTTGGGATCGAAGCGTGGCCACATAAACACTGAAGCTTTCTTT. Protein product: CASSLGSKRGHINTEAFF.

This clonotype was found many times. The CDR3 sequence is CASSLFRGDEQYF. Written as DNA, the CDR3 is TGTGCCAGCAGTTTATTCAGGGGGGACGAGCAGTACTTC. V gene TRBV27 combines with J gene TRBJ2-7, with a tentative D call TRBD1 (7 bases). Trimming removed 1 base at V and 5 bases at J, with 9 bases between. The CDR3 runs to 13 residues. CDR1 MNHEY and CDR2 SMNVEV come from the germline V gene (reference sequence).

This clonotype was picked up many times. V and J are TRBV20-1 and TRBJ2-5; D is uncertain. The CDR3 length is 15 residues. CDR1 and CDR2 from the germline V gene are DFQATT and SNEGSKA (reference sequence). V lost 5 bases to trimming and J lost 5 bases, with 21 bases between them. The CDR3 coding sequence is TGCAGTGCTTCCTCAGGACGCCCAAAAGCGGAGACCCAGTACTTC. Amino acids: CSASSGRPKAETQYF.

This clonotype showed up just a few times. This chain joins TRBV29-1 and TRBJ1-2; D is unresolved. This CDR3 has 11 amino acids. Looked up from germline, CDR1 is SQVTM and CDR2 is ANQGSEA. With 3 bases removed from V and 8 bases from J, the gap between germline ends came to 10 bases. The CDR3 DNA sequence: TGCAGCGTTGAGGGAGGAGGAGGCTACACCTTC. Its protein is CSVEGGGGYTF.

At least ten counts were recorded for this clonotype. This chain connects TRBV12-3 or TRBV12-4 to TRBJ2-5, with D possibly matching TRBD1 (6 bases). Deletions cut 1 base from V and 4 bases from J, with 13 bases between. The CDR3 runs 15 residues. The CDR3 bases are TGTGCCAGCAGTTTAGATGTAGGGGGTGTAGAGACCCAGTACTTC. Its protein is CASSLDVGGVETQYF.

This clonotype came up many times. The J gene is TRBJ1-1, the V gene TRBV5-1, with D tentatively TRBD1 (5 bases). Between the trimmed V and J ends, which lost 5 bases and 5 bases, there was a span of 19 bases. CDR3 length equals 15 residues. In germline, CDR1 is SGHRS, CDR2 YFSETQ. The CDR3 region is CASSPPGRGETEAFF. The CDR3 DNA follows: TGCGCCAGCAGTCCCCCGGGGAGGGGTGAAACTGAAGCTTTCTTT. Full variable domain (outside the CDR3, taken from reference TRBV5-1 and TRBJ1-1): KAGVTQTPRYLIKTRGQQVTLSCSPISGHRSVSWYQQTPGQGLQFLFEYFSETQRNKGNFPGRFSGRQFSNSRSEMNVSTLELGDSALYLCASSPPGRGETEAFFGQGTRLTVV.

This clonotype was seen more than once but under ten times. This CDR3 reads CASSFGSGGAGVRETQYF. The CDR3 coding sequence is TGTGCCAGCAGCTTCGGTAGCGGGGGGGCCGGGGTCCGAGAGACCCAGTACTTC. This chain links TRBV11-2 with TRBJ2-5, with 11 bases matching TRBD2. Germline CDR1 reads SGHAT; CDR2 reads FQNNGV. The CDR3 has 18 amino acids. V shed 3 bases, J shed 4 bases, and the junction held 13 bases outside the gene matches.

This clonotype was picked up many times. This chain joins TRBV4-1 and TRBJ1-1; 9 bases map to TRBD1. V gave up 2 bases and J gave up 9 bases; unmatched junction bases: 7. Germline CDR1 and CDR2: MGHRA and YSYEKL. This CDR3 is built from 14 residues. The CDR3 protein is CASSQKRGQGQAFF. CDR3 nucleotides: TGCGCCAGCAGCCAAAAACGCGGACAGGGGCAAGCTTTCTTT.

This clonotype was recorded at least ten times. This chain uses TRBV7-9 with TRBJ2-1, with TRBD1 matching 8 bases. CDR3 length: 13 amino acids. V was pared by 5 bases and J by 6 bases, with 3 bases of the junction left unmatched. Per the germline V gene, CDR1 is SEHNR and CDR2 is FQNEAQ (reference sequence). The CDR3 bases are TGTGCCAGCAGCAAAACAGGGGGCAATGAGCAGTTCTTC. This sequence encodes CASSKTGGNEQFF.

This clonotype was recorded at least ten times. The chain recombines TRBV4-1 with TRBJ2-7, with unresolved D. This CDR3 contains 16 residues. Looked up from germline, CDR1 is MGHRA and CDR2 is YSYEKL. V dropped 0 bases and J dropped 4 bases, with 16 bases sitting between them. The CDR3 region has the DNA TGCGCCAGCAGCCAAGATTTCGGCGCGGAGACATACGAGCAGTACTTC. Its translation is CASSQDFGAETYEQYF.

This clonotype appeared a few times. The gene calls are TRBV15 and TRBJ2-7, with 8 bases aligning to TRBD2. Germline V gives CDR1 LNHNV, CDR2 YYDKDF (reference sequence). V lost 0 bases, J lost 3 bases, and 4 bases stayed unmatched. This CDR3 comprises 15 residues. The CDR3 region has the DNA TGTGCCACCAGCAGAGATCGAGGGACTAGCTACGAGCAGTACTTC. This gives the protein CATSRDRGTSYEQYF.

A few counts support this clonotype. The rearrangement joins TRBV18 to TRBJ1-5; D is possibly TRBD1 (5 bases). Per germline, CDR1 KGHSH and CDR2 LQKENI. The V and J ends lost 1 base and 4 bases respectively, with 8 bases between them. The CDR3 has 14 residues. This CDR3 is CASSPRRANQPQHF. The DNA for the CDR3 is TGTGCCAGCTCACCACGCAGGGCGAATCAGCCCCAGCATTTT.

This clonotype was detected only a few times. The rearrangement uses TRBV7-9 and TRBJ2-2, with 9 nucleotides matching TRBD1. CDR1 is SEHNR, CDR2 FQNEAQ, per germline (reference sequence). This CDR3 has 16 residues. V shed 4 bases and J 4 bases; nucleotides not matched to a gene: 7. The CDR3 DNA sequence: TGTGCCAGCAGCTCGGCCGGGACAGGGATCACCGGGGAGCTGTTTTTT. Translated: CASSSAGTGITGELFF.

The CDR3 DNA reads TGTGCCAGCAGTTTCGGGCAGGGGGCTTGGGACTATCATGGAGCCTACGAGCAGTACTTC. It translates to CASSFGQGAWDYHGAYEQYF. The rearrangement uses TRBV12-3 or TRBV12-4 and TRBJ2-7; D possibly corresponds to TRBD1 (8 bases). Trimming stripped 3 bases from V and 2 bases from J, with 29 bases between. There are 20 residues in the CDR3.

At least ten counts were recorded for this clonotype. This rearrangement joins TRBV19 to TRBJ2-7; D is ambiguous. The CDR3 length is 11 residues. Between the trimmed V and J ends, which lost 3 bases and 4 bases, there was a span of 4 bases. Looked up from germline, CDR1 is LNHDA and CDR2 is SQIVND (reference sequence). The CDR3 loop is CASSIGYEQYF. CDR3 nucleotides: TGTGCCAGTAGTATTGGGTACGAGCAGTACTTC.

This clonotype was found many times. The genes are TRBV15 and TRBJ2-4; D is uncertain. This CDR3 spans 14 amino acids. V was clipped by 0 bases and J by 9 bases, with 12 bases between them. Per germline, CDR1 LNHNV and CDR2 YYDKDF (reference sequence). The chain's CDR3 is CATSRDNPSPIQYF. In nucleotides, the CDR3 is TGTGCCACCAGCAGAGATAACCCTTCCCCCATTCAGTACTTC.

This clonotype was observed a few times. The chain employs TRBV6-1 and TRBJ1-5; no clear D. The ends were cut back, 2 bases at V and 2 bases at J, with 13 bases in the middle. The CDR3 has 16 amino acids. CDR1 is MNHNS, CDR2 SASEGT, per germline. CDR3 protein: CASSELPPDGNQPQHF. CDR3 DNA sequence: TGTGCCAGCAGTGAATTGCCACCCGACGGCAATCAGCCCCAGCATTTT.

This clonotype was seen at least ten times. The J gene is TRBJ2-3, the V gene TRBV6-4; D possibly corresponds to TRBD2 (5 bases). V lost 3 bases and J 2 bases, leaving 9 bases between the germline ends. Germline CDR1 is MRHNA and CDR2 is SNTAGT. CDR3 length: 14 residues. The CDR3 reads CASSEGSYTDTQYF. DNA of the CDR3: TGTGCCAGCAGTGAAGGGAGCTACACAGATACGCAGTATTTT.

This chain joins TRBV5-1 and TRBJ1-1; D is ambiguous. The CDR3 loop spans 14 amino acids. Trimming stripped 4 bases from V and 3 bases from J, with 13 bases between. Germline V CDR1 and CDR2: SGHRS, YFSETQ. CDR3 DNA: TGCGCCAGCAGCCGGACGGGAGGCTACACTGAAGCTTTCTTT. The encoded protein is CASSRTGGYTEAFF.

This clonotype was counted at least ten times. The chain has TRBV20-1 and TRBJ1-1; TRBD1 aligns across 9 bases. Germline lookup yields CDR1 DFQATT and CDR2 SNEGSKA (reference sequence). This CDR3 comprises 14 residues. Trimming cost V 5 bases and J 6 bases; bases outside gene matches: 10. The CDR3 sequence: CSAEAGTGYPEAFF. In DNA form, the CDR3 reads TGCAGTGCTGAGGCCGGGACAGGGTACCCTGAAGCTTTCTTT.

This clonotype occurred a few times. The rearrangement uses TRBV2 and TRBJ2-3, with a tentative D call TRBD2 (7 bases). CDR1 is SNHLY and CDR2 is FYNNEI in the germline V gene. The CDR3 has 15 amino acids. V gave up 3 bases and J gave up 4 bases, with 14 bases separating them. In nucleotides, the CDR3 is TGTGCCAGCAGTGAGGTCGGGGAGGGGGCAGATACGCAGTATTTT. Encoded protein: CASSEVGEGADTQYF.

Many counts were recorded for this clonotype. V and J are TRBV5-1 and TRBJ2-3; D tentatively fits TRBD1 or TRBD2 (6 bases each). Deletions cut 3 bases from V and 1 base from J, with 15 bases between. Germline loops: CDR1 SGHRS, CDR2 YFSETQ. The CDR3 runs to 16 residues. The CDR3, as DNA: TGCGCCAGCAGCTGGGGGGCAGCGGCTGGCACAGATACGCAGTATTTT. Protein sequence: CASSWGAAAGTDTQYF.

This clonotype was counted many times. The chain's CDR3 is CAISEFKDGTEAFF. In nucleotides, the CDR3 is TGTGCCATCAGTGAGTTTAAGGACGGAACTGAAGCTTTCTTT. This chain connects TRBV10-3 to TRBJ1-1; D gene unclear. Germline V gives CDR1 ENHRY, CDR2 SYGVKD. CDR3 length: 14 residues. V was cut by 1 base and J by 5 bases, with 11 bases left in between.

This clonotype was detected a few times. The rearrangement uses TRBV3-1 and TRBJ2-1; 8 nucleotides match TRBD2. V lost 1 base and J lost 4; bases outside the gene matches: 9. Germline values: CDR1 LGHDT, CDR2 YNNKEL (reference sequence). The CDR3 is made up of 17 amino acids. The CDR3, as DNA: TGTGCCAGCAGCCAAGCCCGACTAGCGCCTCGGTACAATGAGCAGTTCTTC. It translates to CASSQARLAPRYNEQFF.

This clonotype has only a few counts. The chain recombines TRBV20-1 with TRBJ1-4; tentative D call: TRBD1 (5 bases). In germline, CDR1 is DFQATT, CDR2 SNEGSKA (reference sequence). V was cut by 6 bases and J by 1 base, with 15 bases left in between. The CDR3 covers 15 residues. The CDR3 DNA sequence: TGCAGTGCAGAAGAGTGGCAGGGAACTAATGAAAAACTGTTTTTT. It specifies CSAEEWQGTNEKLFF.